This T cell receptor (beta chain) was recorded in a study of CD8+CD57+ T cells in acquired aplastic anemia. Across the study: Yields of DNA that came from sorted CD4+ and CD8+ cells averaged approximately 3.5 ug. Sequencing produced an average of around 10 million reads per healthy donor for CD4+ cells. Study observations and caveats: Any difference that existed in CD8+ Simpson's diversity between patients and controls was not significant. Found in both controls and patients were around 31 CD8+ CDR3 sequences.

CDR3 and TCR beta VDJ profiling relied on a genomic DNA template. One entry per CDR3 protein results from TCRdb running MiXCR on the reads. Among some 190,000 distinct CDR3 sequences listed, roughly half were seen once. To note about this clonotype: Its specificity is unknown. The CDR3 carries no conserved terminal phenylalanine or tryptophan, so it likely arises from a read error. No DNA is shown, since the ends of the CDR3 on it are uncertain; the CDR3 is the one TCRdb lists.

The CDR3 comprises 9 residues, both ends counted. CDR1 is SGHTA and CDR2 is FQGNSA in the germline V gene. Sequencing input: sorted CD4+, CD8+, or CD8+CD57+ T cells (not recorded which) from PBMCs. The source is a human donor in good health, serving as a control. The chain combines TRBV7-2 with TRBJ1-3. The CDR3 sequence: CASSQSGGA.